This is a list of T cell receptor beta chains from one sample in a study of T cells in Graves' hyperthyroidism and ophthalmopathy. MiXCR, applied by TCRdb to the multiplex PCR reads, yields one record per CDR3 protein. The repertoire holds fewer than 350,000 distinct CDR3 sequences, with around 20% as singletons. The sequenced sample was blood. These receptor sequences come from a woman aged 45-65 years with Graves' hyperthyroidism. The CDR3 runs from the conserved cysteine through the conserved F or W. Fields, in order: J gene, D gene, clone size, CDR3 length, V gene, CDR3 DNA, CDR3 protein. A D gene is named only where the DNA matches it firmly. Some rows have no size entry. The others give once, few or many, or a class for an expanded clone.

TRBJ2-7,TRBD2,many,17,TRBV20-1,TGCAGTGCTAGGGGGTACGGAAGTGGCGGGAGTGGGTACGAGCAGTACTTC,CSARGYGSGGSGYEQYF
TRBJ1-6,TRBD1,many,15,TRBV25-1,TGTGCCAGCAGTGACGGACAGGGGCTGGATTCACCCCTCCACTTT,CASSDGQGLDSPLHF
TRBJ2-7,-,many,11,TRBV2,TGTGCCAGCAGGGACTCCTACGAGCAGTACTTC,CASRDSYEQYF
TRBJ1-2,-,-,15,TRBV4-1,TGCGCCAGCACTCAATCACCGGGACGGACATATGGCTACACCTTC,CASTQSPGRTYGYTF
TRBJ2-3,TRBD2,few,16,TRBV5-1,TGCGCCAGCAGCTTGGAGTCTGTAGCGGGGACAGATACGCAGTATTTT,CASSLESVAGTDTQYF
TRBJ2-7,-,many,14,TRBV27,TGTGCCAGCAGTCGCGCCAATCGTAACTACGAGCAGTACTTC,CASSRANRNYEQYF
TRBJ1-1,-,many,14,TRBV13,TGTGCCAGCAGCTCTAAAATCATGAACACTGAAGCTTTCTTT,CASSSKIMNTEAFF
TRBJ2-1,-,-,13,TRBV28,TGTGCCAGCAGTCCACACAAGTACAATGAGCAGTTCTTC,CASSPHKYNEQFF
TRBJ2-1,-,many,15,TRBV5-5,TGTGCCAGCAGCCTCGGACCTAACTCCTACAATGAGCAGTTCTTC,CASSLGPNSYNEQFF
TRBJ2-7,-,-,17,TRBV6-2/TRBV6-3,TGTGCCAGCAGTTCTATTTCTATCCTAAGGGCTAGCTACGAGCAGTACTTC,CASSSISILRASYEQYF
TRBJ1-4,-,many,15,TRBV5-1,TGCGCCAGCAGCTTACAGGGAGCAACTAATGAAAAACTGTTTTTT,CASSLQGATNEKLFF
TRBJ2-3,TRBD2,-,17,TRBV15,TGTGCCACCAGCGGTCCTAGCGGGGGAACTTTACTCGTGACGCAGTATTTT,CATSGPSGGTLLVTQYF
TRBJ1-3,-,few,12,TRBV12-3/TRBV12-4,TGTGCCAGCAGTTGGCAGAGAAACACCATATATTTT,CASSWQRNTIYF
TRBJ2-3,-,many,11,TRBV2,TGTGCCAGCACCCTGGCTTATACGCAGTATTTT,CASTLAYTQYF
TRBJ1-1,-,many,13,TRBV3-1,TGTGCCAGCAGCCAAGAGGGCACCCGTGCAGCTTTCTTT,CASSQEGTRAAFF
TRBJ1-1,TRBD1,many,14,TRBV30,TGTGCCTGGACCCAAGGACAGGGAGGGACTGAAGCTTTCTTT,CAWTQGQGGTEAFF
TRBJ2-3,-,many,13,TRBV20-1,TGCAGTGCCCCGGGGTGGAACACAGATACGCAGTATTTT,CSAPGWNTDTQYF
TRBJ2-7,TRBD1,few,14,TRBV7-9,TGTGCCAGCAGCTTAGCACAGGGGGTTACAGGGCAGTACTTC,CASSLAQGVTGQYF
TRBJ2-3,TRBD2,many,16,TRBV7-9,TGTGCCAGCAGTGATCCTAGCGGGAGAGGCACAGATACGCAGTATTTT,CASSDPSGRGTDTQYF
TRBJ2-5,TRBD1,many,15,TRBV5-1,TGCGCCAGCAGCGACGGACAGGGGGTGAGAGAGACCCAGTACTTC,CASSDGQGVRETQYF
TRBJ2-1,TRBD1,few,18,TRBV19,TGTGCCAGTAGTATGAGAATCCACCGGGACAGCTCCTACAATGAGCAGTTCTTC,CASSMRIHRDSSYNEQFF
TRBJ1-1,-,once,14,TRBV27,TGTGCCAGCAGTTTATCCCCATCCTTCCCTGAAGCTTTCTTT,CASSLSPSFPEAFF
TRBJ1-5,-,many,15,TRBV6-1,TGTGCCAGCAGACCCCTCGGCCCAGTTAATCAGCCCCAGCATTTT,CASRPLGPVNQPQHF
TRBJ1-2,-,many,13,TRBV6-5,TGTGCCAGCAGTTACCCGGGACAACGTGGCTACACCTTC,CASSYPGQRGYTF
TRBJ2-5,TRBD2,-,15,TRBV5-1,TGCGCCAGCAGCATTAGCGGGGGTGGGCAAGAGACCCAGTACTTC,CASSISGGGQETQYF
TRBJ1-1,-,many,13,TRBV5-1,TGCGCCAGCAGCACCGGGGTGAACACTGAAGCTTTCTTT,CASSTGVNTEAFF
TRBJ2-3,-,many,13,TRBV20-1,TGCAGTGCCCGCGGATTTGGGGGAGATACGCAGTATTTT,CSARGFGGDTQYF
TRBJ1-5,-,few,15,TRBV7-7,TGTGCTAGCAGCCTCCGGGGGCAGACTTGTCAGCCCCAGCATTTT,CASSLRGQTCQPQHF
TRBJ2-7,-,-,11,TRBV10-3,TGTGCCACCCGATACGTCGACGAGCAGTACTTC,CATRYVDEQYF
TRBJ2-7,TRBD2,many,15,TRBV28,TGTGCCAGCAGTTATAGCGGGGGAGAGTCCTACGAGCAGTACTTC,CASSYSGGESYEQYF
TRBJ2-7,-,-,13,TRBV2,TGTGCCACCGGGGACGGGAGTGAGAACGAGCAGTACTTC,CATGDGSENEQYF
TRBJ1-2,-,-,15,TRBV27,TGTGCCAGCAGTGCCGGGACACAAGCTAACTATGGCTACACCTTC,CASSAGTQANYGYTF
TRBJ1-3,-,-,16,TRBV18,TGTGCCAGCTCACCAAACAGCCCGAGCTCTGGAAACACCATATATTTT,CASSPNSPSSGNTIYF
TRBJ1-2,-,-,14,TRBV5-1,TGCGCCAGCAGCTTGGATACAGGCCCGGGCGGCTACACCTTC,CASSLDTGPGGYTF
TRBJ2-3,-,many,16,TRBV20-1,TGCAGTGCTAGCGGGGTTACTAGGGGACCCACAGATACGCAGTATTTT,CSASGVTRGPTDTQYF
TRBJ2-3,TRBD2,many,15,TRBV6-2/TRBV6-3,TGTGCCAGCAGGCCTAGCGGGAGCCTTACAGATACGCAGTATTTT,CASRPSGSLTDTQYF
TRBJ2-3,-,many,15,TRBV5-1,TGCGCCACCAAGTTTGGAGGTGGGCGGGGAGATACGCAGTATTTT,CATKFGGGRGDTQYF
TRBJ1-2,-,many,12,TRBV29-1,TGCAGCGTTGAAGTGGGGGCAAAAGGCTACACCTTC,CSVEVGAKGYTF
TRBJ2-2,TRBD2,few,16,TRBV9,TGTGCCAGCCAAGCGGGAGGGCCGGGAAACACCGGGGAGCTGTTTTTT,CASQAGGPGNTGELFF
TRBJ2-1,TRBD2,few,15,TRBV6-1,TGTGCCAGCACCGTGACTAGCGGGGGCTACAATGAGCAGTTCTTC,CASTVTSGGYNEQFF
TRBJ1-5,TRBD1,many,15,TRBV12-3/TRBV12-4,TGTGCCAGCAGTGGGGACAGATCTAGCAATCAGCCCCAGCATTTT,CASSGDRSSNQPQHF
TRBJ2-2,-,-,15,TRBV19,TGTGCCAGTACTAAAAGGGGCCTACTAAAGGGGGAGCTGTTTTTT,CASTKRGLLKGELFF
TRBJ1-1,-,-,11,TRBV29-1,TGCAGCGTTGCCGCCTTGACTGAAGCTTTCTTT,CSVAALTEAFF
TRBJ2-1,TRBD2,many,15,TRBV7-3,TGTGCCAGCAGCTACAGTAGCGGGATCAACAATGAGCAGTTCTTC,CASSYSSGINNEQFF
TRBJ1-6,TRBD1,few,15,TRBV7-9,TGTGCCAGCAGCGAGCCGACAGGGAATAATTCACCCCTCCACTTT,CASSEPTGNNSPLHF
TRBJ1-4,TRBD1,-,15,TRBV9,TGTGCCAGCAGCGTAGAGGGACAGTTTAATGAAAAACTGTTTTTT,CASSVEGQFNEKLFF